These 27 T cell receptor beta chains originate from one sample sequenced in a study of blood T cell repertoires in COVID-19. Assay: immunoSEQ multiplex PCR; the TCRdb copy retains only in-frame clones and omits some. The sample yields 200,000 to 250,000 clones, approximately 83% seen once. Source material: peripheral blood. The receptors here all came from a woman in her 30s who had recovered from COVID-19.

The V call is TRBV3-1 (or the pseudogene TRBV3-2), the J call TRBJ1-4; the D gene is possibly TRBD1 (5 bases). Trimming cost V 3 bases and J 4 bases, with 9 bases left between them. In germline, CDR1 is LGHDT, CDR2 YNNKEL (reference sequence). The CDR3 length is 14 residues. The CDR3 protein is CASSHRQINEKLFF. The CDR3 DNA reads TGTGCCAGCAGCCACAGACAGATTAATGAAAAACTGTTTTTT.

This chain uses TRBV9 with TRBJ2-2; 7 nucleotides line up with TRBD2. Germline loops: CDR1 SGDLS, CDR2 YYNGEE. Trimming at V came to 6 bases and at J to 8 bases, leaving 13 bases not matched to a gene. The CDR3 loop spans 15 amino acids. The CDR3 DNA is TGTGCCAGCAACGGACTAGGTGTCCCAGGGGGGGAGCTGTTTTTT. Protein product: CASNGLGVPGGELFF. Looking up the rest from reference TRBV9 and TRBJ2-2 gives the full variable domain: DSGVTQTPKHLITATGQRVTLRCSPRSGDLSVYWYQQSLDQGLQFLIQYYNGEERAKGNILERFSAQQFPDLHSELNLSSLELGDSALYFCASNGLGVPGGELFFGEGSRLTVL.

On this clone itself: This could be a read error, since a much larger clone is one nucleotide away. The DNA of the CDR3 is TGTGCCACACGGGAAGGATCTAGCGGGGGGGCCGGGGAGCTGTTTTTT. Translation gives CATREGSSGGAGELFF. V and J are TRBV5-4 and TRBJ2-2; 12 bases line up with TRBD2. The CDR3 is 16 amino acids. The germline V gene encodes CDR1 SGHNT and CDR2 YYREEE (reference sequence). V trimming: 9 bases; J trimming: 6 bases; junction bases outside the gene matches: 12.

This chain links TRBV6-6 with TRBJ2-3, with D uncertain. Trimming stripped 0 bases from V and 5 bases from J, with 6 bases between. This CDR3 has 13 residues. Germline lookup yields CDR1 MNHNY and CDR2 SVGAGI (reference sequence). CDR3 DNA: TGTGCCAGCAGTTACTCGTCGGGAGATACGCAGTATTTT. Translation gives CASSYSSGDTQYF.

This clone appeared once. The chain links TRBV21-1 to TRBJ2-5; the table calls TRBD1, which could not be checked here. TRBV21-1 is a listed pseudogene. The CDR3 consists of 13 residues. DNA for the CDR3: TGTGCCAGCAAATTTCAAGGGGGAGAGACCCAGTACTTC. Translating gives CASKFQGGETQYF.

Only a few counts were recorded for this clone. V is TRBV15 and J is TRBJ2-3; 8 nucleotides align to TRBD2. Germline V lookup: CDR1 LNHNV, CDR2 YYDKDF (reference sequence). The V and J ends lost 4 bases and 5 bases, in that order; junction bases with no gene match: 11. This CDR3 has 16 amino acids. The CDR3 nucleotides read TGTGCCACCAGCACCCGGGGTGCGGGGGGAGAAGATACGCAGTATTTT. It is translated as CATSTRGAGGEDTQYF.

CDR3: CATSRPGGEQYF. Written as DNA, the CDR3 is TGTGCCACCAGCAGGCCCGGAGGCGAGCAGTACTTC. This chain links TRBV15 with TRBJ2-7; tentative D call: TRBD2 (5 bases). The CDR3 covers 12 residues. Per the germline V gene, CDR1 is LNHNV and CDR2 is YYDKDF (reference sequence). Trimming took off 3 bases at V and 6 bases at J, with 9 bases between the two ends. Full variable domain (missing parts from reference TRBV15 and TRBJ2-7): DAMVIQNPRYQVTQFGKPVTLSCSQTLNHNVMYWYQQKSSQAPKLLFHYYDKDFNNEADTPDNFQSRRPNTSFCFLDIRSPGLGDTAMYLCATSRPGGEQYFGPGTRLTVT.

Here the CDR3 DNA reads TGTGCCAGCAGCGCAACGACAGGGTTGGGAAACACCATATATTTT. As protein: CASSATTGLGNTIYF. J is TRBJ1-3 and V is TRBV9; 7 bases are shared with TRBD1. This CDR3 is built from 15 residues. Trimming cost V 3 bases and J 4 bases; bases outside gene matches: 7. Germline CDR1 is SGDLS and CDR2 is YYNGEE. The full variable domain, in which reference TRBV9 and TRBJ1-3 provide the parts outside the CDR3, is DSGVTQTPKHLITATGQRVTLRCSPRSGDLSVYWYQQSLDQGLQFLIQYYNGEERAKGNILERFSAQQFPDLHSELNLSSLELGDSALYFCASSATTGLGNTIYFGEGSWLTVV.

The genes are TRBV5-5 and TRBJ1-5; D might be TRBD1 (5 bases). Per germline, CDR1 SGHKS and CDR2 YYEKEE (reference sequence). Trimming removed 3 bases at V and 2 bases at J, with 15 bases between. This CDR3 is 16 amino acids long. CDR3 loop: CASSYTGGSGNQPQHF. The DNA of the CDR3 is TGTGCCAGCAGCTATACAGGAGGGTCGGGCAATCAGCCCCAGCATTTT.

This clone has more than one count but fewer than ten. This sequence joins TRBV27 and TRBJ1-6; 7 bases are a match to TRBD1. Germline CDR1 MNHEY, CDR2 SMNVEV (reference sequence). The V segment lost 5 bases and the J segment 13 bases; nucleotides outside the gene matches: 5. The CDR3 loop spans 12 amino acids. The CDR3 nucleotides read TGTGCCAGCAGTCTCCCAGGGGGTCCCCTCCACTTT. Translation: CASSLPGGPLHF.

V usage is TRBV21-1 and J usage is TRBJ1-4; TRBD1, as called in the table, went unchecked against the DNA. TRBV21-1 is noted as a pseudogene. This CDR3 comprises 17 residues. The CDR3 coding sequence is TGTGCCAGCAGCAGCGAGGTCCGGACAGAAACTAATGAAAAACTGTTTTTT. Translating gives CASSSEVRTETNEKLFF.

This chain links TRBV28 with TRBJ2-5, with TRBD1 matching over 8 bases. This CDR3 is built from 19 residues. V was pared by 5 bases and J by 5 bases, with 22 bases of the junction left unmatched. In germline, CDR1 is MDHEN, CDR2 SYDVKM. In DNA, the CDR3 is TGTGCCAGCAGTACTTTTTCGAAATTCCGGGCAGGGGGCGCGGAGACCCAGTACTTC. Its protein product is CASSTFSKFRAGGAETQYF. The full variable domain, with the rest looked up from reference TRBV28 and TRBJ2-5, is DVKVTQSSRYLVKRTGEKVFLECVQDMDHENMFWYRQDPGLGLRLIYFSYDVKMKEKGDIPEGYSVSREKKERFSLILESASTNQTSMYLCASSTFSKFRAGGAETQYFGPGTRLLVL.

The chain has TRBV9 and TRBJ2-6, with 12 positions matching TRBD2. Germline V gene data show CDR1 as SGDLS and CDR2 as YYNGEE. Losses at the gene ends were 3 bases for V and 0 bases for J; bases not matched to a gene: 7. This CDR3 region has 19 residues. The CDR3 DNA reads as TGTGCCAGCAGCGGCACTAGCGGGGGGTTTGCCTCTGGGGCCAACGTCCTGACTTTC. Translated, it gives CASSGTSGGFASGANVLTF.

The chain employs TRBV6-2 or TRBV6-3 and TRBJ2-5; the D gene is possibly TRBD1 (5 bases). Trimming removed 5 bases at V and 2 bases at J, with 9 bases between. This CDR3 has 13 residues. Germline V gene data show CDR1 as MNHEY and CDR2 as SVGEGT. CDR3 sequence reads: CASSAREQETQYF. Here the CDR3 DNA reads TGTGCCAGCAGTGCCAGGGAACAAGAGACCCAGTACTTC.

The V gene is TRBV19, the J gene TRBJ1-5; D remains ambiguous. Germline values: CDR1 LNHDA, CDR2 SQIVND (reference sequence). Between the trimmed V and J ends, which lost 5 bases and 0 bases, there was a span of 20 bases. This CDR3 comprises 18 residues. CDR3 nucleotides: TGTGCCAGTAGTCCCCCCTATCCCAATCAATATAGCAATCAGCCCCAGCATTTT. Translated: CASSPPYPNQYSNQPQHF.

The chain couples TRBV28 to TRBJ2-7; D call uncertain. The V gene's germline CDR1 is MDHEN and CDR2 SYDVKM. V dropped 10 bases and J dropped 2 bases, with 12 bases sitting between them. The CDR3 runs 12 residues. The CDR3 region has the DNA TGTGCCATCCAACCGACTGCCTACGAGCAGTACTTC. Translation gives CAIQPTAYEQYF.

This clone was seen ten or more times. The chain combines TRBV4-1 with TRBJ1-2, with 7 bases that match TRBD1. V dropped 1 base and J dropped 0; count of bases not matched to a gene: 5. Germline lookup yields CDR1 MGHRA and CDR2 YSYEKL. The CDR3 sequence is 16 residues long. Here the CDR3 DNA reads TGCGCCAGCAGCCAAGGGGACAGTACCCCTAACTATGGCTACACCTTC. Translated: CASSQGDSTPNYGYTF.

The CDR3 DNA is TGTGCCAGCAGCCAAGATGCCACCCGAGGGTACAATGAGCAGTTCTTC. Translated: CASSQDATRGYNEQFF. This sequence joins TRBV3-1 (or the pseudogene TRBV3-2) and TRBJ2-1; D might be TRBD2 (5 bases). The germline V and J ends were trimmed by 0 bases and 4 bases, with 13 bases remaining between them. Germline V CDR1 and CDR2: LGHDT, YNNKEL (reference sequence). The CDR3 spans 16 residues.

The chain has TRBV7-7 and TRBJ2-2; D perhaps matches TRBD1 (6 bases). The V and J ends lost 7 bases and 6 bases respectively, with 30 bases between them. The CDR3 is made up of 19 amino acids. Germline V gene sequence: CDR1 SSHAT, CDR2 FNYEAQ (reference sequence). The CDR3 reads CASNKEPGDTQFGAGELFF. In nucleotides, the CDR3 is TGTGCCAGCAACAAAGAGCCCGGGGACACCCAGTTTGGGGCCGGGGAGCTGTTTTTT.

This sequence joins TRBV5-6 and TRBJ1-2; perhaps TRBD1 as D (6 bases). Germline V gives CDR1 SGHDT, CDR2 YYEEEE. Deletions cut 6 bases from V and 2 bases from J, with 17 bases between. The CDR3 totals 15 residues. The CDR3 nucleotides are TGTGCCAGCACCGTTGACAGGATCCCAAACTATGGCTACACCTTC. It translates to CASTVDRIPNYGYTF.

This sequence joins TRBV4-3 and TRBJ2-3; D not resolved. With 2 bases removed from V and 5 bases from J, the gap between germline ends came to 8 bases. In germline, CDR1 is LGHNA, CDR2 YSLEER. The CDR3 sequence is 13 residues long. The CDR3 sequence: CASSQQLRDTQYF. CDR3 nucleotides: TGCGCCAGCAGCCAACAACTTCGAGATACGCAGTATTTT.

V usage is TRBV6-5 and J usage is TRBJ1-1, with 7 bases matching TRBD1. The CDR3 extends over 14 amino acids. Germline V gene sequence: CDR1 MNHEY, CDR2 SVGAGI. Unmatched junction bases numbered 14, after V lost 8 bases and J lost 8 bases. The CDR3 DNA is TGTGCCAGCCTCTCCACCGGAGGGGGCAGGGAAGCTTTCTTT. Protein sequence: CASLSTGGGREAFF.

The V and J genes are TRBV2 and TRBJ2-5, with 8 bases that match TRBD2. The germline V gene encodes CDR1 SNHLY and CDR2 FYNNEI. The J segment lost 5 bases and the V segment lost 7 bases, leaving 9 bases of the junction unmatched. The CDR3 covers 14 residues. CDR3 protein: CASMGSGGSETQYF. The CDR3 DNA reads TGTGCCAGCATGGGATCGGGGGGGTCGGAGACCCAGTACTTC.

This rearrangement joins TRBV7-2 to TRBJ2-7, with 11 bases fitting TRBD2. Germline V gene sequence: CDR1 SGHTA, CDR2 FQGNSA. The ends lost 4 bases at V and 1 base at J; junction bases unmatched: 0. CDR3 length equals 14 residues. DNA for the CDR3: TGTGCCAGCAGCTCTAGCGGGGGGTCCTACGAGCAGTACTTC. Protein: CASSSSGGSYEQYF.

Only one count was recorded for this clone. This chain joins TRBV30 and TRBJ1-2; maybe TRBD1 (5 bases). Trimming took off 4 bases at V and 6 bases at J, with 12 bases between the two ends. CDR1 and CDR2 from the germline V gene are GTSNPN and SVGIG (reference sequence). CDR3 length equals 12 residues. The CDR3 spells CAWTSGGDGYTF. CDR3 coding DNA: TGTGCCTGGACCTCGGGAGGGGATGGCTACACCTTC.

This chain uses TRBV5-6 with TRBJ2-7; D is possibly TRBD1 (6 bases). Looked up from germline, CDR1 is SGHDT and CDR2 is YYEEEE. Trimming left V 2 bases short and J 4 bases short, with 10 bases between. The CDR3 is made up of 13 amino acids. CDR3 loop: CASSLQGAYEQYF. CDR3 coding DNA: TGTGCCAGCAGCTTACAGGGCGCGTACGAGCAGTACTTC.

This chain joins TRBV19 and TRBJ1-1, with a tentative D call TRBD1 (6 bases). CDR1 and CDR2 from the germline V gene are LNHDA and SQIVND (reference sequence). The CDR3 sequence is 14 residues long. V dropped 7 bases and J dropped 3 bases, with 15 bases sitting between them. CDR3 sequence: CASKTGRRDTEAFF. The DNA of the CDR3 is TGTGCCAGTAAAACAGGGAGAAGGGACACTGAAGCTTTCTTT.